This TCR beta chain was profiled in a study of breast tumors, draining lymph nodes, adjacent tissues. TCRdb re-called the multiplex PCR reads with MiXCR, one entry per CDR3 protein. The table lists 150,000 or so distinct CDR3 sequences, around a third of them singletons, with 3.8% in the top ten. Per the germline V gene, CDR1 is SGHKS and CDR2 is YYEKEE (reference sequence). CDR3 length equals 14 residues. Between the trimmed V and J ends, which lost 1 base and 2 bases, there was a span of 10 bases. Regarding the study as a whole: Most tumor T cells seemingly derive from lymph node, then expand in tumor. Tumor repertoires ranked between lymph nodes and nontumor tissue in diversity, with V and J gene preferences. Compared with basal-like, luminal-like tumors shared significantly more repertoire with nontumor tissue. The lymph node origin of tumor T cells was framed as consistent with a hypothesis, not demonstrated.

This clonotype was seen at least ten times. Antigen specificity is unknown. Breast cancer patients provided tissue from their axillary draining lymph nodes. The TCR sequence derives from a female donor with breast cancer. Some clones in this sample may be carry-over from other donors' samples. The V call is TRBV5-5, the J call TRBJ2-7; D gene uncertain. Sequencing used axillary lymph node tissue. Written as DNA, the CDR3 is TGTGCCAGCAGCTTGCGCAGGCTCCCCTACGAGCAGTACTTC. Protein product: CASSLRRLPYEQYF. The whole variable domain, filled in from reference TRBV5-5 and TRBJ2-7, reads DAGVTQSPTHLIKTRGQQVTLRCSPISGHKSVSWYQQVLGQGPQFIFQYYEKEERGRGNFPDRFSARQFPNYSSELNVNALLLGDSALYLCASSLRRLPYEQYFGPGTRLTVT.